Listed below are T cell receptor beta chains from one sample, sequenced in a study of shared clonotypes between healthy human individuals. Sequencing was performed with immunoSEQ multiplex PCR; in TCRdb, only in-frame clones are kept and a portion is missing. This sample has some 490,000 clones, with around 73% found just once. Sequencing was performed on PBMCs. These receptors were obtained from a woman aged 40-49 years in good health. Some clones in this sample may be carry-over from other donors' samples. Both conserved end residues are part of each CDR3. A D gene is named only where the DNA matches it firmly. Rows give clone size only sometimes, using once, few, many, or a class for an expanded clone.

V	size	D	J	CDR3	DNA
TRBV6-1	NA	TRBD2	TRBJ2-3	CASLPRWRESDTQYF	TGTGCCAGCCTCCCCAGGTGGCGGGAGTCAGATACGCAGTATTTT
TRBV10-2	NA	TRBD1	TRBJ1-5	CASSQGALRPQHF	TGCGCCAGCAGTCAGGGGGCCCTTCGGCCCCAGCATTTT
TRBV5-1	NA	NA	TRBJ1-6	CASSLAGISYNSPLHF	TGCGCCAGCAGCTTGGCAGGGATCTCCTATAATTCACCCCTCCACTTT
TRBV7-8	NA	NA	TRBJ2-5	CASSLGRQQETQYF	TGTGCCAGCAGCTTAGGTCGACAGCAAGAGACCCAGTACTTC
TRBV7-2	NA	NA	TRBJ2-5	CASSRSRGQETQYF	TGTGCCAGCAGCCGGAGTCGGGGACAAGAGACCCAGTACTTC
TRBV4-3	once	NA	TRBJ1-5	CASSQEWTPTGQPQHF	TGCGCCAGCAGCCAAGAATGGACCCCGACCGGACAGCCCCAGCATTTT
TRBV21-1	NA	NA	TRBJ2-7	CASSKPYEQYF	TGTGCCAGCAGCAAACCCTACGAGCAGTACTTC
TRBV19	NA	TRBD1	TRBJ2-2	CASSRQGATGELFF	TGTGCCAGTTCCCGACAGGGGGCCACCGGGGAGCTGTTTTTT
TRBV15	once	NA	TRBJ2-5	CATRRLAQETQYF	TGTGCCACCAGGCGTCTAGCGCAAGAGACCCAGTACTTC
TRBV21-1	NA	NA	TRBJ2-7	CASTPPRRADYEQYF	TGTGCCAGCACCCCCCCGAGGCGGGCCGACTACGAGCAGTACTTC
TRBV30	NA	TRBD1	TRBJ2-2	CAWDRDGAGELFF	TGTGCCTGGGACAGGGATGGAGCCGGGGAGCTGTTTTTT
TRBV28	NA	TRBD1	TRBJ1-6	CASSAGGTGMMGNSPLHF	TGTGCCAGCAGTGCTGGAGGGACAGGGATGATGGGTAATTCACCCCTCCACTTT
TRBV9	NA	NA	TRBJ2-7	CASSVLDYLYEQYF	TGTGCCAGCAGCGTCCTCGACTACCTGTACGAGCAGTACTTC
TRBV2	NA	NA	TRBJ1-2	CASSDVGVGFLATGYTF	TGTGCCAGCAGTGATGTCGGGGTAGGGTTTTTAGCAACTGGCTACACCTTC
TRBV9	NA	NA	TRBJ2-7	CASQADASYEQYF	TGTGCCAGCCAGGCGGATGCCTCCTACGAGCAGTACTTC
TRBV6-5	once	TRBD1	TRBJ2-1	CASSPGQGAPKQFF	TGTGCCAGCAGCCCGGGACAGGGGGCGCCTAAGCAGTTCTTC
TRBV5-1	NA	TRBD1	TRBJ1-3	CASSWDSRSGNTIYF	TGCGCCAGCAGCTGGGACAGTCGCTCTGGAAACACCATATATTTT
TRBV4-3	few	NA	TRBJ2-7	CASSQAMELGRSSYEQYF	TGCGCCAGCAGCCAAGCAATGGAGTTGGGCCGGAGCTCCTACGAGCAGTACTTC
TRBV5-8	NA	NA	TRBJ1-3	CASSLEWGVANTIYF	TGTGCCAGCAGCTTGGAGTGGGGGGTTGCGAACACCATATATTTT
TRBV28	NA	TRBD1	TRBJ1-5	CASSSSGTGGNQPQHF	TGTGCCAGCAGTTCCTCCGGGACAGGGGGTAATCAGCCCCAGCATTTT
TRBV28	NA	NA	TRBJ2-7	CASSKPGSSYEQYF	TGTGCCAGCAGTAAACCCGGGAGCTCCTACGAGCAGTACTTC
TRBV29-1	NA	NA	TRBJ2-7	CSSSQGSGEQYF	TGCAGCTCTTCTCAGGGTTCGGGGGAGCAGTACTTC
TRBV5-1	few	NA	TRBJ2-5	CASSLVGVQETQYF	TGCGCCAGCAGCTTGGTTGGGGTTCAAGAGACCCAGTACTTC
TRBV6-1	NA	NA	TRBJ2-3	CASSSLASTDTQYF	TGTGCCAGCAGTTCATTAGCTAGCACAGATACGCAGTATTTT
TRBV5-1	NA	TRBD1	TRBJ2-2	CASNLGRDRGTGELFF	TGCGCCAGCAACTTGGGACGGGACAGGGGCACCGGGGAGCTGTTTTTT